This is a list of T cell receptor beta chains from one sample in a study of cytomegalovirus exposure and HLA in healthy donors. Only in-frame clones appear in the TCRdb table, and some are missing; sequencing was by immunoSEQ multiplex PCR. The sample contains about 44,000 clones, 80% to 95% of which appear only once. Sequencing was performed on PBMCs. The source of these receptors is a woman between 18 and 30 years old in good health and CMV-seronegative. Both conserved end residues are part of each CDR3. The D gene is left open where the match is weak. Clone size appears in some rows only: once, few, many, or a class for an expanded clone.

DNA,CDR3,D,length,V,size,J
TGTGCCAGCAGCGTAGATGACGGCCCCGGGGATACGCAGTATTTT,CASSVDDGPGDTQYF,.,15,TRBV9,.,TRBJ2-3
TGTGCCAGCAGTGAAGTCGCTACCCCCAATCAGCCCCAGCATTTT,CASSEVATPNQPQHF,.,15,TRBV6-1,.,TRBJ1-5
TGCGCCAGCAGCTTATCGGGACTAAGAGCCAACTATGGCTACACCTTC,CASSLSGLRANYGYTF,.,16,TRBV5-1,once,TRBJ1-2
TGTGCCAGCAGTGTAAATTACGAGCAGTACTTC,CASSVNYEQYF,.,11,TRBV28,.,TRBJ2-7
TGTGCCAGCAGTGAAGCTTGGACAGGGAGATTACCTAATGAAAAACTGTTTTTT,CASSEAWTGRLPNEKLFF,TRBD1,18,TRBV2,few,TRBJ1-4
TGCGCCAGCAGCCAAGATGGCGGGAGTGGAGGCTACACCTTC,CASSQDGGSGGYTF,.,14,TRBV4-1,.,TRBJ1-2
TGTGCCAGTAACACAGGGGGCGATAGGGGCTACACCTTC,CASNTGGDRGYTF,TRBD1,13,TRBV28,.,TRBJ1-2
TGTGCCAGCAGTTTATCGACAGGGTACAATGAGCAGTTCTTC,CASSLSTGYNEQFF,TRBD1,14,TRBV27,.,TRBJ2-1
TGCGCCAGCAGCTCCGGACTAGCGGGAGACGAGCAGTACTTC,CASSSGLAGDEQYF,TRBD2,14,TRBV4-1,.,TRBJ2-7
TGTGCCAGCGGAAAGGGACACCTTCACGAGCAGTACTTC,CASGKGHLHEQYF,.,13,TRBV28,.,TRBJ2-7
TGTGCCAGCAGTGAACAGGGACAGGGTACAAATGAGCAGTTCTTC,CASSEQGQGTNEQFF,TRBD1,15,TRBV2,.,TRBJ2-1
TGTGCCAGCAGCCCGAGTCTTAGCTCCTACGAGCAGTACTTC,CASSPSLSSYEQYF,.,14,TRBV5-4,.,TRBJ2-7
TGCGCCAGCAGCCTTGAGACAGGGCACGAGCAGTACTTC,CASSLETGHEQYF,TRBD1,13,TRBV5-1,once,TRBJ2-7
TGCAGTGCGCGGGACGATGCGCAGTATTTT,CSARDDAQYF,.,10,TRBV20-1,.,TRBJ2-3
TGTGCCAGCAGCTTACGACTAGGACTCTTTAATGAGCAGTTCTTC,CASSLRLGLFNEQFF,.,15,TRBV7-8,.,TRBJ2-1